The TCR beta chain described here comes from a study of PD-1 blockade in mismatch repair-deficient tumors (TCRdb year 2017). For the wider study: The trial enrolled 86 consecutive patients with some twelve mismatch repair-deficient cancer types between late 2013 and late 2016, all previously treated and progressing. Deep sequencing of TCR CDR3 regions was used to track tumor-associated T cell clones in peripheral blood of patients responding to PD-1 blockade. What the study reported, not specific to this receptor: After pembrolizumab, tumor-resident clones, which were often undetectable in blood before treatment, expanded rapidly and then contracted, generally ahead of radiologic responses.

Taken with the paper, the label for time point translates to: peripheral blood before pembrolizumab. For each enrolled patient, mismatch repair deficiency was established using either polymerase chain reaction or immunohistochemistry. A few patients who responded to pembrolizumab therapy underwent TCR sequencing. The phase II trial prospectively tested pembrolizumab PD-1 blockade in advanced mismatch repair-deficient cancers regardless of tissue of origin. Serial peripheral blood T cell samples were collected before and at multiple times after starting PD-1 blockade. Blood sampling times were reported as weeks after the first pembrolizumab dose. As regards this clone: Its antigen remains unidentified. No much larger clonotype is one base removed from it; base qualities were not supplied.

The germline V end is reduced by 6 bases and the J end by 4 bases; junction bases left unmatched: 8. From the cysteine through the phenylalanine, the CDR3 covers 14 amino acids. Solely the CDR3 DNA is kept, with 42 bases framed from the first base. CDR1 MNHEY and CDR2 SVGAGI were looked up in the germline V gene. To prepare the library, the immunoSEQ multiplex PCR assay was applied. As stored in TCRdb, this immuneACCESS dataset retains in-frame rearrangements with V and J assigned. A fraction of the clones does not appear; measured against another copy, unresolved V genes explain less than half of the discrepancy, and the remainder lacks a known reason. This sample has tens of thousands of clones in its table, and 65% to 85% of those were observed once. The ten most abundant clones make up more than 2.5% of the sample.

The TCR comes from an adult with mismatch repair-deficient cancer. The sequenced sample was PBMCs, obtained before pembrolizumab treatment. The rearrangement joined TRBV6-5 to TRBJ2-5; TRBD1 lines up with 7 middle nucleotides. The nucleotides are TGTGCCAGCAGGACCACAGGGGCCCCAGAGACCCAGTACTTC. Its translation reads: CASRTTGAPETQYF.